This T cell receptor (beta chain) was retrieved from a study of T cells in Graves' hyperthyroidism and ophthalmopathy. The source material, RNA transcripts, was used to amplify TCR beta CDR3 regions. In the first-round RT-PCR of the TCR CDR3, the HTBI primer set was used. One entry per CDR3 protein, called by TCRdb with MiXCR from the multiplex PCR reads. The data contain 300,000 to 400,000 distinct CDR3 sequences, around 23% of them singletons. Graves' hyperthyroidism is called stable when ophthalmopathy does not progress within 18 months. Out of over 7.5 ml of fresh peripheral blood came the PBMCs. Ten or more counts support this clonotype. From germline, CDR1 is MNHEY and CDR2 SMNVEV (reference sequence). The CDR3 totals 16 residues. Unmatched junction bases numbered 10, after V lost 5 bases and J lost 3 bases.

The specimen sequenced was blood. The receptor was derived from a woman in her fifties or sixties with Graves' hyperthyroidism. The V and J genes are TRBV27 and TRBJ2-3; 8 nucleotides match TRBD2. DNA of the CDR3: TGTGCCAGCAGTCCGACCGGGACTAGAGTGACAGATACGCAGTATTTT. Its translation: CASSPTGTRVTDTQYF.